These T cell receptor beta chains were read from a single sample in a study of blood T cells in healthy people across ages. MiXCR, applied by TCRdb to the 5' RACE reads, yields one record per CDR3 protein. The sample has around 1,000,000 distinct CDR3 sequences, less than 45% seen once. Sequenced material: blood. All receptors derive from a man in his late teens or twenties in good health. The CDR3 runs from the conserved cysteine through the conserved F or W. Each record gives: D gene, clone size, V gene, CDR3 length, J gene, CDR3 protein, CDR3 DNA. D genes are given only for firm matches. The listing skips clone size in some rows; elsewhere it reads once, few, many or a size class.

>NA|few|TRBV12-3/TRBV12-4|15|TRBJ2-3
CASSLDRAQHNTQYF
TGTGCCAGCAGTTTAGACAGGGCTCAACACAATACGCAGTATTTT
>NA|NA|TRBV29-1|14|TRBJ1-2
CSVEEEQGGIGYTF
TGCAGCGTTGAAGAGGAACAGGGAGGCATTGGCTACACCTTC
>NA|NA|TRBV6-5|15|TRBJ1-1
CASSYYLGANTEAFF
TGTGCCAGCAGTTACTACCTGGGGGCGAACACTGAAGCTTTCTTT
>NA|NA|TRBV19|14|TRBJ2-5
CASSRTGKGETQYF
TGTGCCAGTAGTCGCACAGGGAAAGGAGAGACCCAGTACTTC
>NA|NA|TRBV20-1|13|TRBJ2-7
CSAKLGGRDEQYF
TGCAGTGCTAAGCTGGGGGGACGAGACGAGCAGTACTTC
>TRBD2|few|TRBV12-3/TRBV12-4|15|TRBJ2-3
CASSLVAGDSDTQYF
TGTGCCAGCAGTTTGGTTGCGGGGGATTCAGATACGCAGTATTTT
>NA|few|TRBV11-2|13|TRBJ1-6
CASSLAFNSPLHF
TGTGCCAGCAGCTTAGCCTTTAATTCACCCCTCCACTTT
>TRBD1|few|TRBV27|15|TRBJ1-1
CASSLSGQGFTEAFF
TGTGCCAGCAGTTTATCGGGACAGGGGTTCACTGAAGCTTTCTTT
>TRBD1|NA|TRBV20-1|13|TRBJ1-1
CSAQGDRVTEAFF
TGCAGTGCCCAAGGGGACAGGGTCACTGAAGCTTTCTTT
>NA|few|TRBV20-1|16|TRBJ1-5
CSARGDGGNSNQPQHF
TGCAGTGCTAGAGGGGATGGCGGGAATAGCAATCAGCCCCAGCATTTT
>NA|NA|TRBV29-1|14|TRBJ1-3
CSVEGLNSGNTIYF
TGCAGCGTTGAAGGATTAAACTCTGGAAACACCATATATTTT
>NA|NA|TRBV12-3/TRBV12-4|14|TRBJ1-2
CASSSGAPVYGYTF
TGTGCCAGCAGTTCAGGGGCCCCAGTCTATGGCTACACCTTC
>TRBD2|NA|TRBV20-1|16|TRBJ2-7
CSARDAGESSYNEQYF
TGCAGTGCTAGAGACGCGGGGGAGAGCTCCTACAATGAGCAGTACTTC
>NA|few|TRBV4-2|16|TRBJ2-3
CASSQAGTANTDTQYF
TGTGCCAGCAGCCAAGCCGGGACGGCGAACACAGATACGCAGTATTTT
>TRBD2|few|TRBV3-1|16|TRBJ2-5
CASSQLAGGLQETQYF
TGTGCCAGCAGCCAGCTAGCGGGGGGGCTGCAAGAGACCCAGTACTTC
>NA|NA|TRBV6-5|13|TRBJ2-2
CASSYDPSGELFF
TGTGCCAGCAGTTACGACCCCTCCGGGGAGCTGTTTTTT
>NA|few|TRBV20-1|15|TRBJ2-5
CSARVISDSPETQYF
TGCAGTGCTAGAGTCATCTCGGACAGCCCGGAGACCCAGTACTTC
>TRBD1|NA|TRBV4-3|15|TRBJ2-7
CASSLGTGGGYEQYF
TGCGCCAGCAGCCTCGGGACAGGGGGCGGGTACGAGCAGTACTTC
>NA|few|TRBV4-3|15|TRBJ2-1
CASSQGGIQGYEQFF
TGCGCCAGCAGCCAAGGGGGAATCCAGGGGTATGAGCAGTTCTTC
>TRBD1|NA|TRBV20-1|14|TRBJ1-2
CSADRTGESYGYTF
TGCAGTGCAGACCGGACAGGGGAATCCTATGGCTACACCTTC
>TRBD2|few|TRBV20-1|16|TRBJ2-3
CSAPGGGLAMPDTQYF
TGCAGTGCTCCTGGAGGGGGACTAGCCATGCCAGATACGCAGTATTTT
>NA|many|TRBV7-9|11|TRBJ2-1
CASSFRGEQFF
TGTGCCAGCAGCTTTCGGGGGGAGCAGTTCTTC
>NA|NA|TRBV12-3/TRBV12-4|17|TRBJ1-5
CASNPTGFDLWNQPQHF
TGTGCCAGCAACCCTACAGGTTTCGATTTATGGAATCAGCCCCAGCATTTT
>TRBD1|NA|TRBV27|13|TRBJ2-2
CASGTGNNGELFF
TGTGCCAGTGGGACAGGGAATAACGGGGAGCTGTTTTTT
>TRBD1|few|TRBV6-5|16|TRBJ2-2
CASRPGTGVSTGELFF
TGTGCCAGCAGGCCCGGGACAGGGGTTAGCACCGGGGAGCTGTTTTTT
>TRBD2|many|TRBV27|15|TRBJ2-7
CASSLSGLALYEQYF
TGTGCCAGCAGTTTATCGGGACTAGCGCTCTACGAGCAGTACTTC
>NA|few|TRBV7-8|16|TRBJ2-7
CASSLIWSGPSYEQYF
TGTGCCAGCAGCTTAATCTGGTCGGGACCTTCCTACGAGCAGTACTTC
>TRBD1|few|TRBV20-1|15|TRBJ2-5
CSARVSGQGEETQYF
TGCAGTGCTAGAGTATCGGGACAGGGAGAAGAGACCCAGTACTTC
>NA|NA|TRBV7-2|13|TRBJ2-3
CASSPPLADTQYF
TGTGCCAGCAGCCCGCCATTGGCAGATACGCAGTATTTT
>TRBD2|NA|TRBV5-1|15|TRBJ2-1
CASSLGLAESGEQFF
TGCGCCAGCAGCTTGGGGCTAGCGGAATCGGGAGAGCAGTTCTTC
>NA|few|TRBV5-5|14|TRBJ2-2
CASRASGSTGELFF
TGTGCCAGCAGGGCGTCGGGGTCCACCGGGGAGCTGTTTTTT
>TRBD2|NA|TRBV13|15|TRBJ2-2
CASSLGSGGSGELFF
TGTGCCAGCAGCTTAGGAAGCGGGGGGTCCGGGGAGCTGTTTTTT
>TRBD2|NA|TRBV11-2|19|TRBJ2-3
CASSLVRVAGDTGTDTQYF
TGTGCCAGCAGCTTAGTTCGGGTAGCGGGGGATACTGGCACAGATACGCAGTATTTT
>TRBD2|few|TRBV20-1|15|TRBJ2-1
CSAGQGTIPHNEQFF
TGCAGTGCGGGGCAAGGGACTATCCCGCACAATGAGCAGTTCTTC
>TRBD1|NA|TRBV7-2|15|TRBJ1-6
CASSPRQGVRSPLHF
TGTGCCAGCAGCCCACGACAGGGAGTAAGATCACCCCTCCACTTT
>NA|few|TRBV29-1|8|TRBJ2-5
CSVETQYF
TGCAGCGTTGAGACCCAGTACTTC
>TRBD1|NA|TRBV29-1|15|TRBJ1-1
CSVAGNRGSHTEAFF
TGCAGCGTGGCAGGAAACAGGGGGTCTCACACTGAAGCTTTCTTT
>NA|NA|TRBV7-8|15|TRBJ1-1
CASSLARFQNTEAFF
TGTGCCAGCAGCTTAGCGCGGTTCCAGAACACTGAAGCTTTCTTT
>NA|few|TRBV5-6|12|TRBJ2-7
CASSLLPYEQYF
TGTGCCAGCAGCTTGCTTCCCTACGAGCAGTACTTC
>NA|few|TRBV2|16|TRBJ2-1
CASSEDGRVSPHEQFF
TGTGCCAGCAGTGAAGATGGCCGGGTGTCTCCCCATGAGCAGTTCTTC
>NA|few|TRBV5-1|14|TRBJ2-3
CASSLKRSTDTQYF
TGCGCCAGCAGCTTGAAGAGGAGCACAGATACGCAGTATTTT